The 10 T cell receptor beta chains given below trace back to one sample, sequenced in a study of early T cells in non-severe SARS-CoV-2 infection. In TCRdb, the 5' RACE reads were re-called with MiXCR into one record per CDR3 protein. The profile shows tens of thousands of distinct CDR3 sequences, over 5% of them singletons. Material: whole blood. The receptor source for this set is an adult who was a healthcare worker with PCR-confirmed SARS-CoV-2 infection or an uninfected control (not recorded which).

This clonotype came up many times. The chain couples TRBV19 to TRBJ2-1, with 8 bases fitting TRBD2. CDR1 LNHDA and CDR2 SQIVND come from the germline V gene (reference sequence). After removal of 1 base from V and 7 bases from J, the junction contained 9 bases not matched to a gene. The CDR3 has 16 residues. The CDR3 protein is CASSIATLGGANEQFF. As DNA, the CDR3 is TGTGCCAGTAGTATAGCCACCCTCGGGGGGGCGAATGAGCAGTTCTTC.

The rearrangement links TRBV2 to TRBJ2-7, with a weak D call TRBD1 (6 bases). The length of the CDR3 is 13 residues. The V gene's germline CDR1 is SNHLY and CDR2 FYNNEI. With 7 bases removed from V and 6 bases from J, the gap between germline ends came to 16 bases. The chain's CDR3 is CASKYRAGAEQYF. The CDR3 bases are TGTGCCAGCAAGTACAGGGCTGGCGCCGAGCAGTACTTC.

This clonotype was observed at least ten times. V and J are TRBV5-1 and TRBJ2-7; tentatively, D is TRBD2 (6 bases). The V and J ends lost 3 bases and 7 bases respectively, with 17 bases between them. Germline V gene lookup returns CDR1 SGHRS and CDR2 YFSETQ. The CDR3 has 14 amino acids. CDR3 DNA: TGCGCCAGCAGCTATCGACGGAGGGGTGGAGAGCAGTACTTC. This sequence encodes CASSYRRRGGEQYF.

In its sample, this clonotype was seen many times. This rearrangement joins TRBV6-6 to TRBJ1-6; TRBD1 matches 7 bases. Trimming removed 2 bases from V and 7 bases from J; junction bases left unmatched: 5. The CDR3 spans 15 residues. The germline CDR1 and CDR2 sequences are MNHNY and SVGAGI (reference sequence). The CDR3 DNA is TGTGCCAGCAGTTACCTGGGGGACAGAAATTCACCCCTCCACTTT. Amino acid sequence: CASSYLGDRNSPLHF.

Of note for this clonotype: One base away lies a much larger clone, so this may be a sequencing read error. Without the conserved terminal phenylalanine or tryptophan, this CDR3 likely stems from a read error. This sequence joins TRBV5-6 and TRBJ2-2; 10 nucleotides match TRBD1. After removal of 4 bases from V and 5 bases from J, the junction contained 2 bases not matched to a gene. The germline V gene has CDR1 SGHDT and CDR2 YYEEEE. CDR3 length: 14 residues. The CDR3 here is CASSLGQGTGELFL. CDR3 nucleotide sequence: TGTGCCAGCAGCCTGGGACAGGGGACCGGGGAGCTGTTTCTT.

This clonotype was seen many times. The chain joins TRBV12-3 or TRBV12-4 to TRBJ2-3, with 10 positions matching TRBD2. V was clipped by 6 bases and J by 6 bases; unmatched bases: 6. This CDR3 contains 14 residues. The CDR3 protein is CASRLSGRGDTQYF. The CDR3 DNA reads as TGTGCCAGCAGACTAAGCGGGAGGGGCGATACGCAGTATTTT.

This clonotype occurred a few times. The J gene is TRBJ2-3, the V gene TRBV29-1; 9 bases fit TRBD2. Trimming took 0 bases from V and 7 from J; bases not matched to a gene: 8. This CDR3 contains 15 residues. Germline V gene lookup returns CDR1 SQVTM and CDR2 ANQGSEA. The CDR3 DNA reads as TGCAGCGTTGAAGATTTAGCGGGAGAGTTATATACGCAGTATTTT. Protein sequence: CSVEDLAGELYTQYF.

This clonotype was detected ten times or more. The chain uses TRBV9 and TRBJ2-1; D is possibly TRBD2 (5 bases). Per the germline V gene, CDR1 is SGDLS and CDR2 is YYNGEE. CDR3 length equals 15 residues. Trimming took off 0 bases at V and 10 bases at J, with 17 bases between the two ends. The CDR3 here is CASSVVPGKSSEQFF. CDR3 nucleotide sequence: TGTGCCAGCAGCGTAGTGCCAGGAAAATCTAGCGAGCAGTTCTTC. The entire variable domain, with the rest obtained from reference TRBV9 and TRBJ2-1, is as follows: DSGVTQTPKHLITATGQRVTLRCSPRSGDLSVYWYQQSLDQGLQFLIQYYNGEERAKGNILERFSAQQFPDLHSELNLSSLELGDSALYFCASSVVPGKSSEQFFGPGTRLTVL.

Ten or more counts support this clonotype. V and J are TRBV10-2 and TRBJ1-2; 7 bases map to TRBD1. Germline V gene sequence: CDR1 WSHSY, CDR2 SAAADI. The V segment lost 7 bases and the J segment 0 bases; nucleotides outside the gene matches: 14. There are 17 residues in the CDR3. The CDR3 here is CASTSIGTADSNYGYTF. The CDR3 nucleotides are TGCGCCAGCACGTCCATAGGGACAGCCGATTCTAACTATGGCTACACCTTC.

This clonotype turned up a few times. The chain couples TRBV6-1 to TRBJ2-5; 8 positions match TRBD1. The trim removed 6 bases at V and 2 bases at J, leaving 8 bases unmatched. Germline loops: CDR1 MNHNS, CDR2 SASEGT. This CDR3 region has 15 residues. The CDR3 coding sequence is TGTGCCAGCAGCGAACAAAGGACAGGGCAAGAGACCCAGTACTTC. Translation gives CASSEQRTGQETQYF.